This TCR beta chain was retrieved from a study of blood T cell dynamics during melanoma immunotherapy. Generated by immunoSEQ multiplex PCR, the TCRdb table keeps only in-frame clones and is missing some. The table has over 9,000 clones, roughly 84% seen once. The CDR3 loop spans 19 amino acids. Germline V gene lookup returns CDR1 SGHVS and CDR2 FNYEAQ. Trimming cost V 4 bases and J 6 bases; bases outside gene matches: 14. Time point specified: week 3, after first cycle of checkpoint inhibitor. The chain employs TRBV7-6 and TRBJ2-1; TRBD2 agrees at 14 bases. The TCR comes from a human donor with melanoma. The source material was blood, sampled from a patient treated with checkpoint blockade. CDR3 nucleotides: TGTGCCAGCAGCTCACAGACTAGCGGGGGGGTCAAAAACCGCAATGAGCAGTTCTTC. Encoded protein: CASSSQTSGGVKNRNEQFF.